A selection of T cell receptor beta chains follows, all from one sample in a study of regulatory T cells in long-lasting Graves disease. TCRdb passed the multiplex PCR reads through MiXCR, listing each CDR3 protein once. The profile shows approximately 270,000 distinct CDR3 sequences, approximately 20% of them singletons. This same sample was also taken into another study, of T cells in Graves' hyperthyroidism and ophthalmopathy.

The sample consisted of peripheral blood mononuclear cells (PBMCs), taken at new diagnosis, from a patient treated with antithyroid drugs. The source of these receptors is a woman aged 25-40 years with Graves disease. The CDR3 runs from the conserved cysteine through the conserved F or W. Fields, in order: clone size, V gene, D gene, J gene, CDR3 DNA, CDR3 protein. D genes are given only for firm matches. Clone size is shown for a subset of rows, as once, few, many or a class of expanded clone.

.,TRBV14,TRBD2,TRBJ2-1,TGTGCCAGCAGCCAAGGACCTCCGGGACTAGTAGGTCCCGGGGCCTACAATGAGCAGTTCTTC,CASSQGPPGLVGPGAYNEQFF
many,TRBV18,.,TRBJ2-7,TGTGCCAGCTCACCAGGATCCGCGGTGTACTACGAGCAGTACTTC,CASSPGSAVYYEQYF
.,TRBV5-4,TRBD1,TRBJ1-1,TGTGCCAGCAGCTCCCGACAGGGTCTCACTGAAGCTTTCTTT,CASSSRQGLTEAFF
many,TRBV5-1,TRBD2,TRBJ2-7,TGCGCCAGCAGCTCCGGGGGGGACGCCTACGAGCAGTACTTC,CASSSGGDAYEQYF
many,TRBV27,.,TRBJ1-5,TGTGCCAGCAGTTTGGGGGTCGGACAGCCCCAGCATTTT,CASSLGVGQPQHF
many,TRBV20-1,.,TRBJ2-7,TGCAGTGCTTTCCGGGGGCAACATTACGAGCAGTACTTC,CSAFRGQHYEQYF
.,TRBV9,TRBD2,TRBJ2-1,TGTGCCAGCAGCGGACTAGCGGCGGATTCCTACAATGAGCAGTTCTTC,CASSGLAADSYNEQFF
many,TRBV7-2,TRBD2,TRBJ2-3,TGTGCCAGCAGCGCCTCTAGCGGGGGGATCCCCCCGATGGCGCAGTATTTT,CASSASSGGIPPMAQYF
many,TRBV5-1,.,TRBJ1-2,TGCGCCAGCAGCTTGGTTGGGGGCTATGGCTACACCTTC,CASSLVGGYGYTF
.,TRBV19,.,TRBJ1-3,TGTGCCACCGCGCGAGGCTGGAGCTCTGGAAACACCATATATTTT,CATARGWSSGNTIYF
.,TRBV5-1,TRBD1,TRBJ1-1,TGCGCCAGCAGTTCACAGGGGGAGTATGAAGCTTTCTTT,CASSSQGEYEAFF
few,TRBV10-1,.,TRBJ2-3,TGCGCCAGCAGTGGACTCTCGGGGGGCACAGATACGCAGTATTTT,CASSGLSGGTDTQYF
.,TRBV11-1,TRBD1,TRBJ2-7,TGTGCCAGCAGCTCGCCGGGACAGTACGAGCAGTACTTC,CASSSPGQYEQYF
few,TRBV27,TRBD1,TRBJ2-3,TGTGCCAGCACCATCACACAGGGGGCAGATACGCAGTATTTT,CASTITQGADTQYF
many,TRBV14,TRBD2,TRBJ2-1,TGTGCCAGCAGCCAAGATATCGCTAGCGGGGATGAGCAGTTCTTC,CASSQDIASGDEQFF
many,TRBV6-5,.,TRBJ2-7,TGTGCCAGCAGTTACACACGGAAGTACGATTCCTACGAGCAGTACTTC,CASSYTRKYDSYEQYF
many,TRBV20-1,TRBD1,TRBJ1-5,TGCAGTGCTCACAGGGGAAATAGCAATCAGCCCCAGCATTTT,CSAHRGNSNQPQHF
.,TRBV12-3/TRBV12-4,TRBD1,TRBJ2-1,TGTGCCAGCAGTTCGACAGGGATCAATGAGCAGTTCTTC,CASSSTGINEQFF
many,TRBV2,.,TRBJ2-7,TGTGCCAGCACGGGCGACGATACCTCCTACGAGCAGTACTTC,CASTGDDTSYEQYF
many,TRBV12-3/TRBV12-4,.,TRBJ1-1,TGTGCCAGCAGTTTGTCAGGGCTCCCTGAAGCTTTCTTT,CASSLSGLPEAFF
few,TRBV4-1,TRBD2,TRBJ2-1,TGCGCCAGCAGCCAGTCCTTGGGACTAGCGGGGGGAGGGAATGAGCAGTTCTTC,CASSQSLGLAGGGNEQFF
.,TRBV6-1,.,TRBJ2-7,TGTGCCAGCAGTGCCGGGACACCCATCTCCTACGAGCAGTACTTC,CASSAGTPISYEQYF
many,TRBV5-1,.,TRBJ1-2,TGTGCCAGCAGCTTGGTTGGTAGTGACTATGGCTACACCTTC,CASSLVGSDYGYTF